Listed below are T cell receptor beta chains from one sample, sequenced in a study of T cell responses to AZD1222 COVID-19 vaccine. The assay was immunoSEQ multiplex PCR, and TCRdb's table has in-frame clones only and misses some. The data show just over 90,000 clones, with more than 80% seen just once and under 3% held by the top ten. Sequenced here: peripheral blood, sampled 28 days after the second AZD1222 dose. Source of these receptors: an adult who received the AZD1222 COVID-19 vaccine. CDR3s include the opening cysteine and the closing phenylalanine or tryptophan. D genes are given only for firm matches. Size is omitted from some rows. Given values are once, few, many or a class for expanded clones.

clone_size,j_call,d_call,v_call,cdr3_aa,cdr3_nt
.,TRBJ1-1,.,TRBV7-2,CASSVQTGMNTEAFF,TGTGCCAGCAGCGTTCAGACAGGCATGAACACTGAAGCTTTCTTT
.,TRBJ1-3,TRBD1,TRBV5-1,CASSPAGGQGPRGLRNTIYF,TGCGCCAGCAGCCCTGCGGGGGGACAGGGACCTCGCGGCCTCCGAAACACCATATATTTT
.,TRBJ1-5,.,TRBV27,CASSPRWGGGNQPQHF,TGTGCCAGCAGTCCCCGGTGGGGGGGTGGCAATCAGCCCCAGCATTTT
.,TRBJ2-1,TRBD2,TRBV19,CASSITSGMLYNEQFF,TGTGCCAGTAGTATCACTAGCGGGATGCTCTACAATGAGCAGTTCTTC
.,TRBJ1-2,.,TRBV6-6,CASSYETVGYGYTF,TGTGCCAGCAGTTACGAAACAGTGGGGTATGGCTACACCTTC
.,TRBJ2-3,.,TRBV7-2,CASSPRRGDGPTDTQYF,TGTGCCAGCAGCCCCAGGAGGGGAGACGGCCCCACAGATACGCAGTATTTT
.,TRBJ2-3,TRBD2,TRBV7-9,CASSLPSGITDTQYF,TGTGCCAGCAGCTTACCTAGCGGGATAACAGATACGCAGTATTTT
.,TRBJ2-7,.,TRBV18,CASSPQGAGFEQYF,TGTGCCAGCTCACCACAAGGGGCTGGGTTCGAGCAGTACTTC
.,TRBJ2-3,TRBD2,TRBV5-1,CASSPRLAGTTDTQYF,TGCGCCAGCAGCCCAAGACTAGCGGGGACCACAGATACGCAGTATTTT
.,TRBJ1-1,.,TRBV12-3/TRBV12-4,CASSLPGNTEAFF,TGTGCCAGCAGTTTGCCCGGGAACACTGAAGCTTTCTTT
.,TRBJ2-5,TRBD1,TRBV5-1,CASSAIQGAGTQYF,TGCGCCAGCAGCGCCATTCAGGGGGCTGGGACCCAGTACTTC
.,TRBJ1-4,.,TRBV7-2,CASSFSWTAEKLFF,TGTGCCAGCAGCTTTTCCTGGACTGCTGAAAAACTGTTTTTT
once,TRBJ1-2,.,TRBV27,CASSLWGFGQGPYGYTF,TGTGCCAGCAGTTTATGGGGGTTTGGGCAGGGACCCTATGGCTACACCTTC
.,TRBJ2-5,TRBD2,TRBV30,CAWSAGSGMKTQYF,TGTGCCTGGAGTGCAGGCAGCGGGATGAAGACCCAGTACTTC
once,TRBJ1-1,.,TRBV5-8,CASSQNRDTEAFF,TGTGCCAGCAGCCAGAACAGGGACACTGAAGCTTTCTTT
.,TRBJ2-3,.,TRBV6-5,CASRGTVASTDTQYF,TGTGCCAGCAGGGGGACTGTAGCTAGCACAGATACGCAGTATTTT
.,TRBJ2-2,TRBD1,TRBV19,CASKGQGNTGELFF,TGTGCCAGTAAAGGACAGGGGAACACCGGGGAGCTGTTTTTT
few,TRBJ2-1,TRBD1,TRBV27,CASSPETGAYNEQFF,TGTGCCAGCAGTCCCGAGACAGGGGCCTACAATGAGCAGTTCTTC
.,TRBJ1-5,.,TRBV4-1,CASSQEAGNQPQHF,TGCGCCAGCAGCCAAGAGGCTGGTAATCAGCCCCAGCATTTT
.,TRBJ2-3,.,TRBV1,CTSSQRPRGGLEDTQYF,TGCACCAGCAGCCAACGACCGAGGGGGGGGCTCGAGGATACGCAGTATTTT
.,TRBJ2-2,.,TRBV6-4,CASSPLVGELFF,TGTGCCAGCAGTCCCCTGGTTGGGGAGCTGTTTTTT
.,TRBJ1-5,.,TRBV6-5,CASSYSAGLLGTQHF,TGTGCCAGCAGTTACTCCGCAGGCCTTCTAGGGACCCAGCATTTT
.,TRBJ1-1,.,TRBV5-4,CASSLDSARNTIEAFF,TGTGCCAGCAGCTTGGATAGCGCAAGGAATACCATTGAAGCTTTCTTT
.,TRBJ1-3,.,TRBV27,CASSLSLGYTIYF,TGTGCCAGCAGTTTATCTCTTGGGTACACCATATATTTT
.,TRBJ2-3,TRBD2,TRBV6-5,CASSYSRGGTDTQYF,TGTGCCAGCAGTTACTCTCGGGGGGGCACAGATACGCAGTATTTT
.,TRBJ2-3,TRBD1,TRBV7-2,CASSLGDRRTDTQYF,TGTGCCAGCAGCTTGGGGGACAGGCGCACAGATACGCAGTATTTT
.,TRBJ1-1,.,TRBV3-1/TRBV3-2,CASSQGGLNTEAFF,TGTGCCAGCAGCCAAGGGGGCTTGAACACTGAAGCTTTCTTT
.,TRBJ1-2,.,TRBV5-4,CASSLGLGLNYGYTF,TGTGCCAGCAGTCTCGGGCTCGGTCTAAACTATGGCTACACCTTC